A single sample gave rise to the 27 T cell receptor beta chains below, sequenced in a study of human thymus T cells. Sequencing used immunoSEQ multiplex PCR; TCRdb keeps in-frame clones, though not all of them. The sample holds about 120,000 clones, around 94% seen once. Corrective heart surgery yielded resections, and these provided the thymus tissue. The sequenced material came from thymus tissue. These receptors all come from a boy under two years old with a congenital heart defect but otherwise immunologically healthy.

Here the CDR3 reads CASSGQEDRHSPSGNTIYF. CDR3 nucleotides: TGTGCCAGCAGTGGACAAGAAGACAGACACTCTCCTTCTGGAAACACCATATATTTT. The chain carries TRBV6-1 and TRBJ1-3, with TRBD1 as a possible D gene (5 bases). CDR1 MNHNS and CDR2 SASEGT come from the germline V gene. The CDR3 covers 19 residues. V was trimmed by 4 bases and J by 1 base, leaving 23 bases between them.

The V call is TRBV28, the J call TRBJ2-7; either TRBD1 or TRBD2 may supply D (5 bases each). The CDR3 loop spans 15 amino acids. Trimming removed 9 bases from V and 0 bases from J, with 18 bases in between. Germline V gene data show CDR1 as MDHEN and CDR2 as SYDVKM. The CDR3 is CASGGRNPLSYEQYF. CDR3 bases: TGTGCCAGTGGGGGACGGAACCCGCTCTCCTACGAGCAGTACTTC.

The CDR3: CSVEERGRPGAVNEQFF. The DNA for the CDR3 is TGCAGCGTTGAAGAACGTGGGAGGCCAGGGGCAGTAAATGAGCAGTTCTTC. The chain has TRBV29-1 and TRBJ2-1, with D tentatively TRBD1 or TRBD2 (6 bases each). CDR3 size: 17 residues. CDR1 is SQVTM and CDR2 is ANQGSEA in the germline V gene. Trimming stripped 0 bases from V and 7 bases from J, with 22 bases between.

This clone was recorded a few times. The chain carries TRBV19 and TRBJ1-1; maybe TRBD1 (6 bases). Germline V gene lookup returns CDR1 LNHDA and CDR2 SQIVND (reference sequence). There are 13 residues in the CDR3. The V and J ends lost 8 bases and 1 base respectively, with 11 bases between them. The CDR3 region is CASARGGNTEAFF. The CDR3 DNA is TGTGCCAGTGCCAGGGGTGGGAACACTGAAGCTTTCTTT.

This clone appeared once. The J gene is TRBJ2-1, the V gene TRBV7-2, with TRBD2 matching 14 bases. V dropped 6 bases and J dropped 5; count of bases not matched to a gene: 6. Germline lookup yields CDR1 SGHTA and CDR2 FQGNSA. This CDR3 is 16 amino acids long. This chain's CDR3 is CASSRLAGGPNNEQFF. The CDR3 nucleotides are TGTGCCAGCAGTAGACTAGCGGGGGGGCCCAACAATGAGCAGTTCTTC.

V and J are TRBV10-2 and TRBJ1-2, with D tentatively TRBD1 (6 bases). CDR1 WSHSY and CDR2 SAAADI come from the germline V gene. CDR3 length: 14 amino acids. Between the trimmed V and J ends, which lost 6 bases and 2 bases, there was a span of 13 bases. This CDR3 is CASSRGLPNYGYTF. As DNA, the CDR3 is TGCGCCAGCAGCCGGGGGCTACCCAACTATGGCTACACCTTC.

The gene calls are TRBV4-3 and TRBJ1-4, with 8 bases identical to TRBD1. V lost 1 base and J lost 6; bases outside the gene matches: 7. Germline V lookup: CDR1 LGHNA, CDR2 YSLEER. The CDR3 loop spans 16 amino acids. As DNA, the CDR3 is TGCGCCAGCAGCCAAGCCAGGACAGGGAGGGATGAAAAACTGTTTTTT. Its translation is CASSQARTGRDEKLFF.

The rearrangement joins TRBV5-1 to TRBJ1-1; TRBD1 matches at 7 bases. The V gene's germline CDR1 is SGHRS and CDR2 YFSETQ. The CDR3 runs to 15 residues. V lost 1 base, J lost 5 bases, and 8 bases stayed unmatched. CDR3 sequence reads: CASSLPDRVGTEAFF. In DNA form, the CDR3 reads TGCGCCAGCAGCTTGCCCGACAGGGTAGGGACTGAAGCTTTCTTT.

J is TRBJ1-1 and V is TRBV7-2, with TRBD1 identical over 8 bases. The trim removed 6 bases at V and 1 base at J, leaving 10 bases unmatched. Germline-derived CDR1 and CDR2 are SGHTA and FQGNSA. This CDR3 comprises 16 residues. The CDR3 sequence: CASREPPTGGNTEAFF. The CDR3 nucleotides are TGTGCCAGCAGAGAGCCACCCACAGGGGGGAACACTGAAGCTTTCTTT.

V and J are TRBV5-4 and TRBJ1-2, with D possibly TRBD1 on 5 matching bases. Germline loops: CDR1 SGHNT, CDR2 YYREEE (reference sequence). This CDR3 has 13 residues. Trimming shortened V by 4 bases and J by 6 bases, and 13 bases separated the two germline ends. This CDR3 reads CASSPGTYNGYTF. The CDR3 region has the DNA TGTGCCAGCAGCCCCGGGACGTATAATGGCTACACCTTC.

V and J are TRBV19 and TRBJ2-1; 8 bases are shared with TRBD1. This CDR3 is built from 16 residues. Germline V gene data show CDR1 as LNHDA and CDR2 as SQIVND (reference sequence). J was trimmed by 8 bases and V by 5 bases; bases with no gene match: 14. The CDR3 loop reads CASSGGQGTGVYEQFF. CDR3 DNA: TGTGCCAGTAGTGGAGGACAGGGAACGGGAGTATATGAGCAGTTCTTC. Supplemented by reference TRBV19 and TRBJ2-1, the full variable domain reads DGGITQSPKYLFRKEGQNVTLSCEQNLNHDAMYWYRQDPGQGLRLIYYSQIVNDFQKGDIAEGYSVSREKKESFPLTVTSAQKNPTAFYLCASSGGQGTGVYEQFFGPGTRLTVL.

V usage is TRBV19 and J usage is TRBJ1-2; TRBD1 matches at 9 bases. This CDR3 spans 20 amino acids. V dropped 4 bases and J dropped 3; count of bases not matched to a gene: 21. Germline-derived CDR1 and CDR2 are LNHDA and SQIVND (reference sequence). The CDR3 reads CASSTQKTGGQLGLYYGYTF. CDR3 in DNA: TGTGCCAGTAGTACTCAAAAAACAGGGGGCCAATTGGGTTTATACTATGGCTACACCTTC. The variable domain in full, with the rest retrieved from reference TRBV19 and TRBJ1-2, is DGGITQSPKYLFRKEGQNVTLSCEQNLNHDAMYWYRQDPGQGLRLIYYSQIVNDFQKGDIAEGYSVSREKKESFPLTVTSAQKNPTAFYLCASSTQKTGGQLGLYYGYTFGSGTRLTVV.

This clone was found a few times. The rearrangement joins TRBV30 to TRBJ1-5; tentative D call: TRBD1 (5 bases). Germline CDR1 GTSNPN, CDR2 SVGIG (reference sequence). The CDR3 contains 15 residues. V lost 0 bases, J lost 4 bases, and 13 bases lay in between. The CDR3 is CAWSVHGAGNQPQHF. DNA of the CDR3: TGTGCCTGGAGTGTACATGGGGCGGGGAATCAGCCCCAGCATTTT.

As concerns this clone: The junction shows a germline mismatch at one end, possibly a read error. The chain links TRBV7-7 to TRBJ2-3; 9 bases are a match to TRBD2. The CDR3 is 16 residues long. CDR1 is SSHAT and CDR2 is FNYEAQ in the germline V gene (reference sequence). CDR3 bases: TGTGCTAGCAGCCCCGGCCCAGCGGGGGGCTCCGATACGCAGTATTTT. Translating it yields CASSPGPAGGSDTQYF.

This clone was observed a single time. The V and J genes are TRBV6-1 and TRBJ2-1; TRBD2 matches at 7 bases. Looked up from germline, CDR1 is MNHNS and CDR2 is SASEGT. The CDR3 is 16 residues long. J gave up 0 bases and V 3 bases, and 5 bases lay outside the gene matches. The CDR3 is CASSDKWGGSYNEQFF. The CDR3 DNA reads TGTGCCAGCAGTGATAAATGGGGGGGCTCCTACAATGAGCAGTTCTTC.

CDR3 amino acids: CASSLPHQPQHF. Here the CDR3 DNA reads TGTGCCAGCAGCTTACCCCATCAGCCCCAGCATTTT. The chain uses TRBV7-2 and TRBJ1-5, with no clear D. The V gene lost 2 bases and the J gene lost 5 bases, with 4 bases spanning the gap. CDR3 length: 12 residues. In germline, CDR1 is SGHTA, CDR2 FQGNSA.

This clone was seen only once. This chain joins TRBV28 and TRBJ1-5; no clear D. This CDR3 region has 18 residues. V dropped 3 bases and J dropped 2 bases, with 20 bases sitting between them. Germline CDR1 reads MDHEN; CDR2 reads SYDVKM. DNA for the CDR3: TGTGCCAGCAGTTTCTTCGCAGGAAGGTCTTTGGGCAATCAGCCCCAGCATTTT. Translation: CASSFFAGRSLGNQPQHF.

The chain combines TRBV27 with TRBJ1-2; 9 bases match TRBD1. This CDR3 contains 12 residues. Germline V gene data show CDR1 as MNHEY and CDR2 as SMNVEV (reference sequence). The J segment lost 8 bases and the V segment lost 6 bases, leaving 4 bases of the junction unmatched. CDR3 nucleotides: TGTGCCAGCAGACCCACAGGGGGCGGCTACACCTTC. As protein: CASRPTGGGYTF.

Written as DNA, the CDR3 is TGTGCCAGCAGTCGATTTGATACCTACGAGCAGTACTTC. Amino acid sequence: CASSRFDTYEQYF. This chain connects TRBV6-5 to TRBJ2-7; D gene ambiguous. The CDR3 covers 13 residues. The V end was cut by 5 bases, the J end by 2 bases, with 10 bases between. Germline loops: CDR1 MNHEY, CDR2 SVGAGI.

This chain connects TRBV5-4 to TRBJ2-1; D is unresolved. The CDR3 spans 13 residues. V lost 0 bases and J 3 bases, leaving 4 bases between the germline ends. Germline V gene data show CDR1 as SGHNT and CDR2 as YYREEE (reference sequence). The CDR3 region is CASSLGDYNEQFF. The CDR3 nucleotides read TGTGCCAGCAGCTTGGGGGACTACAATGAGCAGTTCTTC. Drawing the rest from reference TRBV5-4 and TRBJ2-1, the complete variable domain is ETGVTQSPTHLIKTRGQQVTLRCSSQSGHNTVSWYQQALGQGPQFIFQYYREEENGRGNFPPRFSGLQFPNYSSELNVNALELDDSALYLCASSLGDYNEQFFGPGTRLTVL.

The rearrangement uses TRBV30 and TRBJ2-6; TRBD1 or TRBD2 may be the D gene (5 bases each). Per the germline V gene, CDR1 is GTSNPN and CDR2 is SVGIG (reference sequence). The CDR3 is made up of 15 amino acids. V was trimmed by 5 bases and J by 3 bases, leaving 14 bases between them. The CDR3 bases are TGTGCCTGGGGGGCCCTAGCTGTTGGGGCCAACGTCCTGACTTTC. This codes for CAWGALAVGANVLTF.

This chain uses TRBV28 with TRBJ1-1, with 8 bases matching TRBD1. Germline V gives CDR1 MDHEN, CDR2 SYDVKM. The CDR3 totals 13 residues. J lost 5 bases, V lost 6 bases, and 5 bases had no gene match. CDR3 sequence (DNA): TGTGCCAGCAGACCCGGACAGGGAACTGAAGCTTTCTTT. Its protein is CASRPGQGTEAFF.

CDR3 amino acids: CASSPIVGGFRVQYF. Here the CDR3 DNA reads TGTGCCAGCAGCCCAATCGTGGGGGGGTTCAGGGTGCAGTACTTC. The V and J genes are TRBV11-2 and TRBJ2-7; TRBD2 matches 7 bases. The CDR3 length is 15 residues. With V trimmed by 5 bases and J by 9 bases, 16 bases remained unmatched. The germline V gene encodes CDR1 SGHAT and CDR2 FQNNGV.

The V and J genes are TRBV5-5 and TRBJ2-7; TRBD1 is a possible D gene (7 bases). Germline V gene lookup returns CDR1 SGHKS and CDR2 YYEKEE (reference sequence). The CDR3 runs 15 residues. Trimming pared 4 bases from V and 6 bases from J, leaving 20 bases between. CDR3 bases: TGTGCCAGCAGCCCGCTCCCAGGGGGGTTGGGCGAGCAGTACTTC. Its translation is CASSPLPGGLGEQYF.

This chain uses TRBV14 with TRBJ1-1; 10 bases fit TRBD1. Germline assignment: CDR1 SGHDN and CDR2 FVKESK. The CDR3 has 16 residues. The ends lost 0 bases at V and 4 bases at J; junction bases unmatched: 5. CDR3 sequence: CASSQEWGTGATEAFF. CDR3 sequence (DNA): TGTGCCAGCAGCCAAGAATGGGGGACAGGGGCCACTGAAGCTTTCTTT.

J is TRBJ2-2 and V is TRBV5-1; 9 nucleotides line up with TRBD1. The germline V gene has CDR1 SGHRS and CDR2 YFSETQ. Trimming took 4 bases from V and 5 from J; bases not matched to a gene: 0. The CDR3 length is 13 residues. The CDR3, as DNA: TGCGCCAGCAGCGGACAGGGGACCGGGGAGCTGTTTTTT. Its protein product is CASSGQGTGELFF.

The V and J genes are TRBV11-2 and TRBJ2-2; 8 positions match TRBD1. The CDR3 runs to 16 residues. CDR1 and CDR2 (germline): SGHAT, FQNNGV. The J segment lost 5 bases and the V segment lost 5 bases, leaving 10 bases of the junction unmatched. CDR3 sequence: CASSAWDRKITGELFF. The CDR3, as DNA: TGTGCCAGCAGCGCCTGGGACAGGAAAATAACCGGGGAGCTGTTTTTT.